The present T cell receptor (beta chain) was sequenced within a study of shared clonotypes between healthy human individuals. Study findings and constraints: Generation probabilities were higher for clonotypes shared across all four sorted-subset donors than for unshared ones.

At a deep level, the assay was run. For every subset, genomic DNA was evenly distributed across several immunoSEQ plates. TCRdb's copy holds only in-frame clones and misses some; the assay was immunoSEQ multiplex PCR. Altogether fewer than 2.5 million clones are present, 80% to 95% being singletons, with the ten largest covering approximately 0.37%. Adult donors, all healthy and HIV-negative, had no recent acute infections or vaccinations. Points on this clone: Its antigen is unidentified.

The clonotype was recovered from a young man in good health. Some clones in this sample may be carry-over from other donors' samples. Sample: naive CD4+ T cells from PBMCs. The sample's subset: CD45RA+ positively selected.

CDR3 sequence (DNA): TGTGCCAGCAGCATGGGGGGGCTCAATCCCTACGAGCAGTACTTC. The encoded protein is CASSMGGLNPYEQYF. The rearrangement uses TRBV7-2 and TRBJ2-7; maybe TRBD2 (7 bases). Germline CDR1 SGHTA, CDR2 FQGNSA. This CDR3 is 15 amino acids long. With 5 bases removed from V and 2 bases from J, the gap between germline ends came to 16 bases. The full variable domain, completed using reference TRBV7-2 and TRBJ2-7, is GAGVSQSPSNKVTEKGKDVELRCDPISGHTALYWYRQSLGQGLEFLIYFQGNSAPDKSGLPSDRFSAERTGGSVSTLTIQRTQQEDSAVYLCASSMGGLNPYEQYFGPGTRLTVT.